These T cell receptor beta chains were read from a single sample in a study of blood T cell repertoires in COVID-19. Sequencing used immunoSEQ multiplex PCR; TCRdb keeps in-frame clones, though not all of them. The sample consists of roughly 120,000 clones, about 70% of them appearing once. The material sequenced was peripheral blood. The receptors originated from a woman aged 60-75 years with acute or convalescent COVID-19. Each CDR3 is given with its conserved first and last residue. D genes are given only for firm matches. Only part of the rows carry a size: once, few, many, or a class if the clone is expanded.

CDR3aa	CDR3nt	abundance	j_gene	v_gene	d_gene
CASSFVGQGAYEQYF	TGTGCCAGCAGCTTTGTAGGACAGGGGGCCTACGAGCAGTACTTC	-	TRBJ2-7	TRBV11-2	TRBD1
CASRGATGEQAPLHF	TGTGCCAGCAGGGGAGCGACAGGGGAACAGGCACCCCTCCACTTT	few	TRBJ1-6	TRBV7-9	TRBD1
CASSFAGGYGYTF	TGTGCCAGCAGCTTCGCAGGGGGCTATGGCTACACCTTC	once	TRBJ1-2	TRBV7-6	TRBD1
CASSYGAGGLNTEAFF	TGTGCCAGCAGTTATGGGGCAGGGGGCCTGAACACTGAAGCTTTCTTT	-	TRBJ1-1	TRBV6-2/TRBV6-3	TRBD1
CASSYLTGTGQPQHF	TGTGCCAGCAGTTACCTCACAGGGACCGGTCAGCCCCAGCATTTT	-	TRBJ1-5	TRBV2	-
CASSFYRGNSGNTIYF	TGTGCCAGCAGTTTTTACAGGGGGAACTCTGGAAACACCATATATTTT	-	TRBJ1-3	TRBV28	TRBD1
CASSLVAAGEETQYF	TGTGCCAGCAGCTTAGTGGCCGCCGGGGAAGAGACCCAGTACTTC	-	TRBJ2-5	TRBV7-2	-
CSVAAGGVYEQYF	TGCAGCGTTGCTGCAGGGGGCGTTTACGAGCAGTACTTC	-	TRBJ2-7	TRBV29-1	TRBD1
CASSLVVPHYEQYF	TGTGCCAGCAGCTTAGTAGTTCCCCACTACGAGCAGTACTTC	-	TRBJ2-7	TRBV11-2	-
CASSITEGKLFF	TGTGCCAGTAGTATCACAGAAGGAAAACTGTTTTTT	once	TRBJ1-4	TRBV19	-
CASSPIPGTGELNEQFF	TGCGCCAGCAGTCCTATACCCGGGACAGGAGAATTGAATGAGCAGTTCTTC	-	TRBJ2-1	TRBV5-1	TRBD1
CASSETPISASGFRDTQYF	TGTGCCAGCAGTGAAACCCCTATTTCGGCTAGCGGTTTTCGAGATACGCAGTATTTT	few	TRBJ2-3	TRBV2	TRBD2
CSARGQAEAFF	TGCAGTGCTAGAGGGCAGGCTGAAGCTTTCTTT	-	TRBJ1-1	TRBV20-1	-
CASSPDRLTQYF	TGTGCCAGCAGCCCGGACAGGTTGACGCAGTATTTT	-	TRBJ2-3	TRBV7-2	TRBD1
CASRRQTNQPQHF	TGTGCCAGCAGGAGACAGACCAATCAGCCCCAGCATTTT	-	TRBJ1-5	TRBV6-4	-
CASSLSRGGTQYF	TGTGCCAGCAGTTTAAGTCGGGGAGGGACCCAGTACTTC	-	TRBJ2-5	TRBV27	-
CASSQGPATGYVDEQFF	TGCGCCAGCAGCCAAGGCCCTGCGACAGGGTACGTCGATGAGCAGTTCTTC	once	TRBJ2-1	TRBV4-3	TRBD1
CASSYVDWYNEQFF	TGTGCCAGCAGTTACGTGGACTGGTACAATGAGCAGTTCTTC	-	TRBJ2-1	TRBV6-2/TRBV6-3	-
CASSLAGGFTDTQYF	TGTGCCAGTAGTCTAGCGGGGGGATTCACAGATACGCAGTATTTT	once	TRBJ2-3	TRBV19	TRBD2
CASSPKRASGLNEQFF	TGTGCCAGCAGCCCCAAGCGGGCTAGCGGTCTCAATGAGCAGTTCTTC	few	TRBJ2-1	TRBV5-6	TRBD2
CASSPTGVDYGYTF	TGTGCCAGCAGTCCGACGGGGGTGGACTATGGCTACACCTTC	-	TRBJ1-2	TRBV9	-
CASSPNPTGDNEQFF	TGTGCCAGCAGCCCAAACCCAACAGGCGACAATGAGCAGTTCTTC	-	TRBJ2-1	TRBV7-8	-
CASSGDRGVAFF	TGTGCCAGCAGCGGGGACAGGGGGGTAGCTTTCTTT	-	TRBJ1-1	TRBV6-5	TRBD1
CASSSGNLYGYTF	TGTGCCAGCAGCTCAGGGAATTTATATGGCTACACCTTC	few	TRBJ1-2	TRBV28	-
CASSSGGTGFDSPLHF	TGTGCCAGTAGTTCTGGGGGCACCGGGTTTGATTCACCCCTCCACTTT	-	TRBJ1-6	TRBV19	-
CASSLYSSGANVLTF	TGTGCCAGCAGCTTATACTCCTCTGGGGCCAACGTCCTGACTTTC	-	TRBJ2-6	TRBV7-2	-
CASRILGRGSYQPQHF	TGTGCCAGCAGGATACTTGGGAGGGGATCCTATCAGCCCCAGCATTTT	few	TRBJ1-5	TRBV28	-
CASSKRGNPNTGELFF	TGTGCCAGCAGTAAAAGGGGGAACCCGAACACCGGGGAGCTGTTTTTT	-	TRBJ2-2	TRBV25-1	-
CASSQTSGGFPQFF	TGTGCCAGCAGCCAGACTAGCGGGGGCTTTCCCCAGTTCTTC	few	TRBJ2-1	TRBV3-1/TRBV3-2	TRBD2
CASSLTGQGTPLHF	TGTGCCAGCAGCCTCACTGGACAGGGTACACCCCTCCACTTT	-	TRBJ1-6	TRBV27	TRBD1
CASSPQPPIQYF	TGTGCCAGCAGCCCACAACCCCCAATCCAGTACTTC	-	TRBJ2-5	TRBV11-2	-
CASSLDALTPTGANVLTF	TGTGCCAGCAGCTTAGACGCTCTTACACCAACTGGGGCCAACGTCCTGACTTTC	-	TRBJ2-6	TRBV11-2	-
CASSSRLEAKNIQYF	TGTGCCAGCAGCTCGAGACTGGAAGCCAAAAACATTCAGTACTTC	-	TRBJ2-4	TRBV7-9	-
CAWSSSSGTEAFF	TGTGCCTGGAGTTCCTCAAGCGGGACTGAAGCTTTCTTT	once	TRBJ1-1	TRBV30	-
CASSLVGLGTSAEAFF	TGCGCCAGCAGCTTGGTTGGGCTCGGTACTTCGGCTGAAGCTTTCTTT	-	TRBJ1-1	TRBV5-1	-
CASSRTGNGELFF	TGTGCCAGCAGCCGTACAGGGAACGGGGAGCTGTTTTTT	-	TRBJ2-2	TRBV7-3	-
CASSQVGTGRGYEQYF	TGTGCCAGCAGCCAAGTGGGGACAGGACGAGGCTACGAGCAGTACTTC	many	TRBJ2-7	TRBV3-1/TRBV3-2	TRBD1
CASSLSGRVDTGELFF	TGTGCCAGCAGCTTATCAGGGAGGGTAGACACCGGGGAGCTGTTTTTT	-	TRBJ2-2	TRBV5-6	TRBD2
CAWSVGGSSYNEQFF	TGTGCCTGGAGTGTAGGGGGAAGCTCCTACAATGAGCAGTTCTTC	-	TRBJ2-1	TRBV30	-
CSVAGTPSYNEQFF	TGCAGCGTTGCCGGGACACCCTCCTACAATGAGCAGTTCTTC	-	TRBJ2-1	TRBV29-1	-
CASSLPGTREQFF	TGCGCCAGCAGCTTGCCGGGGACTCGTGAGCAGTTCTTC	once	TRBJ2-1	TRBV5-1	-
CASGNWTGSYAQYF	TGCGCCAGCGGAAACTGGACAGGTTCTTATGCGCAGTACTTC	-	TRBJ2-7	TRBV23-1	TRBD1
CATSDFAGVDTGELFF	TGTGCCACCAGTGATTTCGCAGGGGTCGACACCGGGGAGCTGTTTTTT	-	TRBJ2-2	TRBV24-1	-
CASSPGRGATTGELFF	TGTGCCAGCAGTCCGGGGCGGGGGGCCACCACCGGGGAGCTGTTTTTT	-	TRBJ2-2	TRBV6-6	TRBD2
CASSEAQGVKLFF	TGTGCCAGCAGTGAAGCACAGGGGGTAAAACTGTTTTTT	-	TRBJ1-4	TRBV2	TRBD1
CASRQGTSPWREKLFF	TGTGCCAGCAGACAGGGGACTTCCCCCTGGAGGGAAAAACTGTTTTTT	-	TRBJ1-4	TRBV11-2	TRBD1
CASSQEGAYQETQYF	TGTGCCAGCAGTCAGGAGGGGGCCTACCAAGAGACCCAGTACTTC	-	TRBJ2-5	TRBV14	-
CASSLAGTGIAFF	TGTGCCAGCAGCTTAGCGGGGACAGGGATCGCTTTCTTT	-	TRBJ1-1	TRBV7-2	TRBD1
CASSDRAGMDQYF	TGTGCCAGCAGCGACAGGGCAGGGATGGACCAGTACTTC	-	TRBJ2-5	TRBV11-2	TRBD1